This entry lists 8 T cell receptor beta chains sequenced from one sample in a study of blood T cell repertoires in COVID-19. The protocol was immunoSEQ multiplex PCR, while the TCRdb copy is restricted to in-frame clones and leaves out a portion. The data show 15,000 to 20,000 clones, approximately 83% seen once. Specimen: peripheral blood. All receptors come from a human donor in a cohort sampled during active COVID-19.

In its sample, this clone was seen a few times. The rearrangement joins TRBV6-6 to TRBJ2-6; 7 positions agree with TRBD2. The CDR3 has 18 amino acids. Trimming cost V 7 bases and J 0 bases; bases outside gene matches: 12. Germline-derived CDR1 and CDR2 are MNHNY and SVGAGI (reference sequence). The CDR3 sequence is CASNRAGLSSSGANVLTF. CDR3 DNA: TGTGCCAGCAATCGAGCGGGACTCTCCTCCTCTGGGGCCAACGTCCTGACTTTC.

This chain's CDR3 is CASSLVAGWATDTQYF. CDR3 in DNA: TGTGCCAGCAGCTTAGTCGCAGGGTGGGCCACAGATACGCAGTATTTT. This chain uses TRBV7-8 with TRBJ2-3, with D possibly being TRBD1 (5 bases). Germline CDR1 reads SGHVS; CDR2 reads FQNEAQ. Deletions cut 1 base from V and 2 bases from J, with 13 bases between. This CDR3 has 16 amino acids.

The chain uses TRBV19 and TRBJ1-3; 8 bases line up with TRBD1. The germline V gene encodes CDR1 LNHDA and CDR2 SQIVND (reference sequence). J gave up 4 bases and V 4 bases, and 15 bases lay outside the gene matches. The CDR3 sequence is 18 residues long. The CDR3 region has the DNA TGTGCCAGTAGTACCGTCCTAATATCAGGGGGCGCCGGAAACACCATATATTTT. It is translated as CASSTVLISGGAGNTIYF.

This clone has just a few counts. The junction does not match germline at one end; this may be a read error. The chain is built from TRBV4-1 and TRBJ2-3, with TRBD2 matching over 8 bases. The CDR3 covers 16 residues. Germline values: CDR1 MGHRA, CDR2 YSYEKL. The CDR3 DNA reads as TGCGCCAGCAGCCAATCCTCAAGCGGGAGCAGAGATACGCAGTATTTT. It translates to CASSQSSSGSRDTQYF.

This clone was recorded once. The chain recombines TRBV7-8 with TRBJ2-2; 10 bases fit TRBD1. This CDR3 has 16 residues. Germline values: CDR1 SGHVS, CDR2 FQNEAQ. Trimming cost V 2 bases and J 4 bases; bases outside gene matches: 4. The CDR3 here is CASSLRWTGGTGELFF. DNA of the CDR3: TGTGCCAGCAGCTTACGTTGGACAGGGGGCACCGGGGAGCTGTTTTTT.

The chain recombines TRBV7-3 with TRBJ1-4, with 8 bases identical to TRBD1. After removal of 6 bases from V and 5 bases from J, the junction contained 11 bases not matched to a gene. The CDR3 runs 16 residues. Germline CDR1 and CDR2: SGHTA and FQGTGA. CDR3 amino acids: CASSSDRQGWNEKLFF. CDR3 coding DNA: TGTGCCAGCAGTTCCGACCGACAGGGGTGGAATGAAAAACTGTTTTTT.

The chain combines TRBV5-1 with TRBJ2-5, with a weak D call TRBD1 (5 bases). This CDR3 region has 12 residues. Trimming stripped 9 bases from V and 5 bases from J, with 14 bases between. The germline V gene encodes CDR1 SGHRS and CDR2 YFSETQ. The chain's CDR3 is CATRDQGETQYF. The CDR3 DNA follows: TGCGCCACCAGAGACCAGGGCGAGACCCAGTACTTC.

In this sample, this clone turned up a few times. The chain recombines TRBV3-1 (or the pseudogene TRBV3-2) with TRBJ2-3, with TRBD2 matching 12 bases. The CDR3 extends over 17 amino acids. Germline-derived CDR1 and CDR2 are LGHDT and YNNKEL (reference sequence). Losses at the gene ends were 4 bases for V and 2 bases for J; bases not matched to a gene: 7. CDR3 in amino acids: CASSRRLAGDATDTQYF. The CDR3 nucleotides are TGTGCCAGCAGCCGCCGACTAGCGGGGGACGCCACAGATACGCAGTATTTT.